This paragraph reports one T cell receptor beta chain. Antigen: not known. Trimming shortened V by 0 bases and J by 2 bases, and 11 bases separated the two germline ends. Per the germline V gene, CDR1 is MNHEY and CDR2 is SVGAGI. CDR3 size: 15 residues. The data stem from a study of shared clonotypes between healthy human individuals. The study, taken as a whole, reports: Generation of non-shared clonotypes was less probable than generation of clonotypes shared by all four donors.

Template for every sorted-subset replicate PCR totaled approximately 0.2 ug DNA, 25,000 to 35,000 T cell genomes. Clones were read by immunoSEQ multiplex PCR, and TCRdb kept only the in-frame ones, dropping some. The sample consists of around 2.5 million clones, 80% to 95% of them appearing once. Sequencing was done on a sample of naive CD4+ T cells from PBMCs. The sample's subset: CD45RA+ positively selected. This chain links TRBV6-5 with TRBJ2-7; TRBD1 might be the D (5 bases). The receptor's source is a man aged 18 to 30 in good health. Some clones in this sample may be carry-over from other donors' samples. CDR3 sequence (DNA): TGTGCCAGCAGTTACTCGAAGCAAGGGGCCTACGAGCAGTACTTC. Translating gives CASSYSKQGAYEQYF.